This T cell receptor beta chain was found in a study of T cell responses to AZD1222 COVID-19 vaccine. This clone was seen just once. Assay: immunoSEQ multiplex PCR; the TCRdb copy retains only in-frame clones and omits some. The sample has approximately 140,000 clones; 80% to 90% are singletons. This TCR came from an adult in good health. Sequences were derived from peripheral blood, sampled on day 0 of AZD1222 vaccination.

For the CDR3, the DNA is TGTGCCAGCAGCCCCAGGGGGGGCAATCAGCCCCAGCATTTT. Translating gives CASSPRGGNQPQHF. The V call is TRBV6-5, the J call TRBJ1-5; 7 nucleotides line up with TRBD1. V lost 6 bases to trimming and J lost 2 bases; unmatched junction nucleotides: 4. The CDR3 length is 14 residues. The germline CDR1 and CDR2 sequences are MNHEY and SVGAGI.